The clone carrying this TCR beta chain was recorded a few times. The antigen remains unidentified. TCRdb redid the calling of the reads with MiXCR, one entry per CDR3 protein. The table includes a few hundred thousand distinct CDR3 sequences, 40% detected once. Germline trimming cut 0 bases from V and 2 bases from J; bases unmatched to any gene: 5. The CDR3 is 16 amino acids. Germline V lookup: CDR1 SGHRS, CDR2 YFSETQ. This record comes from a study of T cell repertoires in cytomegalovirus infection. Study as a whole: Well-studied HLA-B-restricted epitopes and recently identified HLA-C-restricted epitopes of CMV were both used in the study. Matching HLA type and CMV infection were both indicated by public TCR beta signatures.

The study's findings and limits: There were HLA-C-restricted CMV-specific TCR beta clonotypes dominating the ex vivo response.

The receptor comes from a human donor in good health (CMV status not recorded). Some clones in this sample may be carry-over from other donors' samples. This specimen was cultured PBMCs, taken from culture after CMV antigen stimulation. This chain joins TRBV5-1 and TRBJ2-7; 10 bases match TRBD2. In DNA form, the CDR3 reads TGCGCCAGCAGCTTGGCCCTAGCGGGAGCAACCTACGAGCAGTACTTC. It specifies CASSLALAGATYEQYF.